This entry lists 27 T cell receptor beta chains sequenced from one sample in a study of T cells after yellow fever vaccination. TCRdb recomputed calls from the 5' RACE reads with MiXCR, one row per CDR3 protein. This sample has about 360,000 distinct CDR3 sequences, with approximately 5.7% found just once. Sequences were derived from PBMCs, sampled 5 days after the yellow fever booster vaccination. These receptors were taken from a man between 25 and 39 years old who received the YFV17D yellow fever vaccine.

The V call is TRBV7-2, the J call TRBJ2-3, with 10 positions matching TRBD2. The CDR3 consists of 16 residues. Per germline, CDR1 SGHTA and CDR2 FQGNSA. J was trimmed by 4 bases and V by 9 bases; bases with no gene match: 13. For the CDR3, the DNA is TGTGCCAGTGAGGGCCTAGCGGGAGTCCGGGCAGATACGCAGTATTTT. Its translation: CASEGLAGVRADTQYF.

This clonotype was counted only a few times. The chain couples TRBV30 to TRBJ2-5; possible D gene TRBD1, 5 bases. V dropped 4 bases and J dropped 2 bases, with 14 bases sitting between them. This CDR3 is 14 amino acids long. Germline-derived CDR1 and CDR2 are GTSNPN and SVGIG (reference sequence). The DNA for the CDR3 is TGTGCCTGGACCCCTACAGGTTCTCAAGAGACCCAGTACTTC. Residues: CAWTPTGSQETQYF.

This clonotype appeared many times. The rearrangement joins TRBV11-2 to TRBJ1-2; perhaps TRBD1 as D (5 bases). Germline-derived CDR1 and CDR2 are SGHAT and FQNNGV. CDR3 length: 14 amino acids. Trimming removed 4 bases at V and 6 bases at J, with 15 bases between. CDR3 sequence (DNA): TGTGCCAGCAGCTCCCGGTTTTGGGGGAATGGCTACACCTTC. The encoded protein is CASSSRFWGNGYTF.

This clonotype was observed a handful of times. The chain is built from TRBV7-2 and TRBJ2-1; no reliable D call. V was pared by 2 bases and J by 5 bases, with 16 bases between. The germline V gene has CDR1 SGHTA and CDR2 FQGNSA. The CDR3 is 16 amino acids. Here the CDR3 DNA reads TGTGCCAGCAGCTTATGGAGTGGGGAACCTAACAATGAGCAGTTCTTC. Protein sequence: CASSLWSGEPNNEQFF.

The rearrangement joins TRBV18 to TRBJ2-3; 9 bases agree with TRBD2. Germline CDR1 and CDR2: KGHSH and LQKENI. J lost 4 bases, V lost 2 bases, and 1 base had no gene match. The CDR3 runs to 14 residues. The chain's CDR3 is CASSPGLASDTQYF. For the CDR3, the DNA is TGTGCCAGCTCACCAGGACTAGCGTCAGATACGCAGTATTTT.

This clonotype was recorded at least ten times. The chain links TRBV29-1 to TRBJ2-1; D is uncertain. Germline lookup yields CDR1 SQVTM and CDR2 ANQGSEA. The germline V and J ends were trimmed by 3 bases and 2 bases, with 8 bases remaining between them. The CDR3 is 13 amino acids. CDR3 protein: CSVDPDAYNEQFF. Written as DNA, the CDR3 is TGCAGCGTTGACCCAGATGCCTACAATGAGCAGTTCTTC.

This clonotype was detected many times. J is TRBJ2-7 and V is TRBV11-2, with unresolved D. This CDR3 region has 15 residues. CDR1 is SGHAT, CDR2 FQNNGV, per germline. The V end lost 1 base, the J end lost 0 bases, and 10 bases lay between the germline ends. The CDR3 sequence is CASSLGAASSYEQYF. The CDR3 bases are TGTGCCAGCAGCTTAGGTGCAGCCAGCTCCTACGAGCAGTACTTC.

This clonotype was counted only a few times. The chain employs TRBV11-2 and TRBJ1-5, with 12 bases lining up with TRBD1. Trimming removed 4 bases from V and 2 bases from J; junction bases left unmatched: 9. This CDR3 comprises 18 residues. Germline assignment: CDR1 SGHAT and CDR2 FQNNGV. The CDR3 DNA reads TGTGCCAGCAGCTCCGGGACAGGGGGCGCAAGTGGCAATCAGCCCCAGCATTTT. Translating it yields CASSSGTGGASGNQPQHF.

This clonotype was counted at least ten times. CDR3 amino acids: CATSSQTSGVVETQYF. CDR3 coding DNA: TGTGCCACCAGCAGCCAGACTAGCGGGGTTGTAGAGACCCAGTACTTC. This chain joins TRBV15 and TRBJ2-5, with 11 bases that match TRBD2. After removal of 3 bases from V and 4 bases from J, the junction contained 7 bases not matched to a gene. This CDR3 is 16 amino acids long. The germline V gene has CDR1 LNHNV and CDR2 YYDKDF (reference sequence).

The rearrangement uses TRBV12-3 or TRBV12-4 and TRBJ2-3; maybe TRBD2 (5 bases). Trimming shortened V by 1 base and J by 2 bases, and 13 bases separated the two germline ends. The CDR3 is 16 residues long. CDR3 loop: CASSLGLGGSTDTQYF. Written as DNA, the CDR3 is TGTGCCAGCAGTTTAGGTCTGGGCGGGTCCACAGATACGCAGTATTTT.

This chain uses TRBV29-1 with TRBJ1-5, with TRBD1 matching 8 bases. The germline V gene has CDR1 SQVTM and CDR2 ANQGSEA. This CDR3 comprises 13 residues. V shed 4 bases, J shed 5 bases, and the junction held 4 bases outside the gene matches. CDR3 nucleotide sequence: TGCAGCGTTGGGCAGGGGGCTTATCAGCCCCAGCATTTT. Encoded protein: CSVGQGAYQPQHF. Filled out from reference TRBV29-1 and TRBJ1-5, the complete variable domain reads SAVISQKPSRDICQRGTSLTIQCQVDSQVTMMFWYRQQPGQSLTLIATANQGSEATYESGFVIDKFPISRPNLTFSTLTVSNMSPEDSSIYLCSVGQGAYQPQHFGDGTRLSIL.

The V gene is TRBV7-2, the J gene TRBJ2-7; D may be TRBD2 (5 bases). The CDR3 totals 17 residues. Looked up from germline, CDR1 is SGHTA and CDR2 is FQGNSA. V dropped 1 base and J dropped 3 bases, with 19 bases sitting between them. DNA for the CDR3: TGTGCCAGCAGCTTAGTAGCTGGCGCGGGCGTTGGCTACGAGCAGTACTTC. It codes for CASSLVAGAGVGYEQYF.

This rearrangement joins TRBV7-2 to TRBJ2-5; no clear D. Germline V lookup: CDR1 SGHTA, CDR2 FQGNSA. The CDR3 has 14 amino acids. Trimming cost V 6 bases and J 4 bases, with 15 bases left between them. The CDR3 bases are TGTGCCAGCAGGCCCGGTCTCTATAGAGAGACCCAGTACTTC. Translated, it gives CASRPGLYRETQYF.

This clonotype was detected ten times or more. For the CDR3, the DNA is TGTGCCAGCAGTGCAACGGTGCTAGCAGTTACTGAGCAGTTCTTC. Amino acids: CASSATVLAVTEQFF. The rearrangement joins TRBV12-3 or TRBV12-4 to TRBJ2-1; TRBD2 is a possible D gene (5 bases). The CDR3 spans 15 residues. V lost 5 bases to trimming and J lost 9 bases, with 20 bases between them.

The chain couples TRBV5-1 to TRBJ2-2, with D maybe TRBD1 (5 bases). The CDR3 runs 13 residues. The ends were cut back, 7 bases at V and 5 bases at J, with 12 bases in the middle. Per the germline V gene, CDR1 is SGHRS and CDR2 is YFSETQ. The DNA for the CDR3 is TGCGCCAGCCAACATAGGGGTACCGGGGAGCTGTTTTTT. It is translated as CASQHRGTGELFF.

The CDR3 loop reads CASDPWADGQGVTDTQYF. The DNA of the CDR3 is TGTGCCAGCGACCCCTGGGCTGATGGGCAGGGGGTCACAGATACGCAGTATTTT. V usage is TRBV5-6 and J usage is TRBJ2-3; the match to TRBD1 covers 7 bases. The CDR3 has 18 residues. V lost 7 bases to trimming and J lost 2 bases; unmatched junction nucleotides: 19. Germline V lookup: CDR1 SGHDT, CDR2 YYEEEE.

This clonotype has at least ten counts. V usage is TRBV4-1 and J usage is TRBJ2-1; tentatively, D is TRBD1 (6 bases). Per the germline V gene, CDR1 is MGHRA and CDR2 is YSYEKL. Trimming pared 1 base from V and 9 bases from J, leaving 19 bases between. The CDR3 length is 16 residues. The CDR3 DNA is TGCGCCAGCAGCCAAGGACTACTAGGTGGGGGCGGTGAGCAGTTCTTC. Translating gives CASSQGLLGGGGEQFF.

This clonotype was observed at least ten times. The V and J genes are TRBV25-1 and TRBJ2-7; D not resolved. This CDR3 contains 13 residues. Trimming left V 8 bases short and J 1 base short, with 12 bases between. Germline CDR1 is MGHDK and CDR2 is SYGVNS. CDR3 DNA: TGTGCCAGCTCCAGGCACAGTTCCTACGAGCAGTACTTC. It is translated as CASSRHSSYEQYF.

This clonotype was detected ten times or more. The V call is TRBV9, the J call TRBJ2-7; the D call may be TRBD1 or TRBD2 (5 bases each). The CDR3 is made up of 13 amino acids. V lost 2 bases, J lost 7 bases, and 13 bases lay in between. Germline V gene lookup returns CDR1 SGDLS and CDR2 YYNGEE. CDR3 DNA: TGTGCCAGCAGCGTTCGGGTATGGGGGGAGCAGTACTTC. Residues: CASSVRVWGEQYF.

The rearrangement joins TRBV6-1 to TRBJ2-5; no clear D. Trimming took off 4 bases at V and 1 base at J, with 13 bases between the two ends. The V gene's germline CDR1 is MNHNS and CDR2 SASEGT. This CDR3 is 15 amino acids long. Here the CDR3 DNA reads TGTGCCAGCAGTGCTCTAGGTGCGGTCCAAGAGACCCAGTACTTC. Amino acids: CASSALGAVQETQYF.

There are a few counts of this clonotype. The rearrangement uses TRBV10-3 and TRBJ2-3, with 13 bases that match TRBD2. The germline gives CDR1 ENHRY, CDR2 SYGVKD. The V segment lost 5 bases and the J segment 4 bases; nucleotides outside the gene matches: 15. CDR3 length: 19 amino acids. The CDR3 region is CAISPRARTSGSVADTQYF. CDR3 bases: TGTGCCATCAGTCCCCGGGCCAGGACTAGCGGGAGTGTAGCAGATACGCAGTATTTT.

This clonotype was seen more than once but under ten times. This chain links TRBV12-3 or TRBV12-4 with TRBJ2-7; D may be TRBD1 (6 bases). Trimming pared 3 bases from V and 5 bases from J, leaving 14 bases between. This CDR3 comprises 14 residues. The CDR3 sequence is CASSFAEQGNEQYF. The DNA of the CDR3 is TGTGCCAGCAGTTTCGCCGAACAGGGTAACGAGCAGTACTTC.

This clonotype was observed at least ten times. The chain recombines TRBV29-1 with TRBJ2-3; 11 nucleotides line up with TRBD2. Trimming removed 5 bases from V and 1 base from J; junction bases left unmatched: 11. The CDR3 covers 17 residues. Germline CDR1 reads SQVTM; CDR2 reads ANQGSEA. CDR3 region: CSVTGLAEGPGTDTQYF. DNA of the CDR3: TGCAGCGTTACGGGACTAGCGGAGGGGCCCGGCACAGATACGCAGTATTTT.

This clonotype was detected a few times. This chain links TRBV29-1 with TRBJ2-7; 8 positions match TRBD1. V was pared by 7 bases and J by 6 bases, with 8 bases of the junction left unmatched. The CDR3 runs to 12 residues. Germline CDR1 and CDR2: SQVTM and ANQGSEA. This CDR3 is CSGRQGNSEQYF. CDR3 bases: TGCAGCGGTCGACAGGGGAATAGCGAGCAGTACTTC.

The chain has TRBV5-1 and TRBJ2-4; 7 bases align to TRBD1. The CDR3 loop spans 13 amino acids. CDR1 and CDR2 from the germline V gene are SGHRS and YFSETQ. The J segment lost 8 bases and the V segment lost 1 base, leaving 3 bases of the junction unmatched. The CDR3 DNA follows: TGCGCCAGCAGCTTGAACAGGGGAGACATTCAGTACTTC. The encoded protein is CASSLNRGDIQYF.

This CDR3 reads CASSLGGSRSGANVLTF. The CDR3 DNA is TGTGCCAGCAGCTTAGGAGGCTCGCGTTCTGGGGCCAACGTCCTGACTTTC. The chain is built from TRBV7-9 and TRBJ2-6; D gene ambiguous. The CDR3 is made up of 17 amino acids. Germline CDR1 reads SEHNR; CDR2 reads FQNEAQ (reference sequence). V was clipped by 1 base and J by 1 base, with 11 bases between them.

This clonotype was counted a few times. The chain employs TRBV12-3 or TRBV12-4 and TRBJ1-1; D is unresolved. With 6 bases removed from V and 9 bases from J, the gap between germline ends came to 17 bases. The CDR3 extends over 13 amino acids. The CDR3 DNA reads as TGTGCCAGCAGCCTGGACGATCCACCCAAAGCTTTCTTT. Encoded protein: CASSLDDPPKAFF.